The text below deals with one T cell receptor (beta chain). What it binds is not known. This CDR3 has 15 amino acids. The germline V gene has CDR1 MNHNS and CDR2 SASEGT. The sample originates from a study of monozygotic twins with inflammatory bowel disease. Using the 5' RACE reads, TCRdb records one entry per CDR3 protein without DNA. This table lists about 160,000 distinct CDR3 sequences. General study findings and limits: IBD patients had lower TCRbeta diversity (inverse Simpson) than healthy co-twins.

The sequenced sample was blood. The chain carries TRBV6-1 and TRBJ2-7; without DNA, the TCRdb call of TRBD1 cannot be checked. The source is a human donor with ulcerative colitis or Crohn's disease, or a healthy co-twin of an affected twin (not recorded which). The CDR3 reads CASRDPRATSYEQYF.